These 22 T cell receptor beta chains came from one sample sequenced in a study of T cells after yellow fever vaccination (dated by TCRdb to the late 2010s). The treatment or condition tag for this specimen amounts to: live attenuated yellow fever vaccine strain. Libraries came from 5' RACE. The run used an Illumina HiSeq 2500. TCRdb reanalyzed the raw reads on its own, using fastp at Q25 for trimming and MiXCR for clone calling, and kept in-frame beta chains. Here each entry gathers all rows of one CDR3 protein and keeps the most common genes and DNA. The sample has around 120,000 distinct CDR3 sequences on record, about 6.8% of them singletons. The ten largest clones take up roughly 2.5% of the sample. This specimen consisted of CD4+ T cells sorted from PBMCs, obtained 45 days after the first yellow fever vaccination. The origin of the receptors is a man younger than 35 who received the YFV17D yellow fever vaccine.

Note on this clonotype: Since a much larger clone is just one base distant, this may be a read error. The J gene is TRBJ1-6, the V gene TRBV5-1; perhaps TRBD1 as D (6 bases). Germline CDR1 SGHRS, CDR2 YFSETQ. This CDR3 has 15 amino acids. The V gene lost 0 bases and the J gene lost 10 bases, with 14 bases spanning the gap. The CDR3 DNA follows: TGCGCCAGCAGCTTGGGACCAGGGGAAAAATCACCCCTCCACTTT. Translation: CASSLGPGEKSPLHF.

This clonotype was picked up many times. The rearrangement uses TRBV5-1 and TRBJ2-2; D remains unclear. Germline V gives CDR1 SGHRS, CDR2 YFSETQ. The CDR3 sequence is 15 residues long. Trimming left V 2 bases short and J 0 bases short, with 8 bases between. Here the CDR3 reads CASSFSGSNTGELFF. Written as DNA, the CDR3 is TGCGCCAGCAGCTTCTCTGGCTCGAACACCGGGGAGCTGTTTTTT. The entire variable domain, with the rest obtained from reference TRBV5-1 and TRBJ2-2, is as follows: KAGVTQTPRYLIKTRGQQVTLSCSPISGHRSVSWYQQTPGQGLQFLFEYFSETQRNKGNFPGRFSGRQFSNSRSEMNVSTLELGDSALYLCASSFSGSNTGELFFGEGSRLTVL.

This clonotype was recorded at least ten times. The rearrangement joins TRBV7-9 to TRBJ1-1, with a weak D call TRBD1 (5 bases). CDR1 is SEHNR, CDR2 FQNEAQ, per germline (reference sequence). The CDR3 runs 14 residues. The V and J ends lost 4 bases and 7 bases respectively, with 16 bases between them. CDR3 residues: CASSSRQRPVEAFF. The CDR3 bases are TGTGCCAGCAGCTCCCGACAGAGACCGGTTGAAGCTTTCTTT.

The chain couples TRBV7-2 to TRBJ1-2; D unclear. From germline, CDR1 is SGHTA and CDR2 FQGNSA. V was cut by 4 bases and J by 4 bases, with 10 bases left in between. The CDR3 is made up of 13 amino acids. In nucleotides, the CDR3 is TGTGCCAGCAGCTCACCAGGCCCCTATGGCTACACCTTC. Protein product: CASSSPGPYGYTF.

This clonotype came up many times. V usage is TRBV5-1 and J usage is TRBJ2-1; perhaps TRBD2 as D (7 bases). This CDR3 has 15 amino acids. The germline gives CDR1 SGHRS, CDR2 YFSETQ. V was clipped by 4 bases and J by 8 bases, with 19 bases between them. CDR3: CASSGGGSAFDEQFF. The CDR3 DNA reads TGCGCCAGCAGCGGGGGGGGCTCAGCTTTCGATGAGCAGTTCTTC. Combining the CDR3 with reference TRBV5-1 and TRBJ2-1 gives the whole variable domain KAGVTQTPRYLIKTRGQQVTLSCSPISGHRSVSWYQQTPGQGLQFLFEYFSETQRNKGNFPGRFSGRQFSNSRSEMNVSTLELGDSALYLCASSGGGSAFDEQFFGPGTRLTVL.

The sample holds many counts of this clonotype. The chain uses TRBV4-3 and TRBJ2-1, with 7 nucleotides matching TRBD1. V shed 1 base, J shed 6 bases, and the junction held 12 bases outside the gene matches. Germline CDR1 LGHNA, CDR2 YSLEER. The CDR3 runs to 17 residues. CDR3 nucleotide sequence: TGCGCCAGCAGCCAAGTAGTGTATTTCCCAGGGGGCAATGAGCAGTTCTTC. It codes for CASSQVVYFPGGNEQFF.

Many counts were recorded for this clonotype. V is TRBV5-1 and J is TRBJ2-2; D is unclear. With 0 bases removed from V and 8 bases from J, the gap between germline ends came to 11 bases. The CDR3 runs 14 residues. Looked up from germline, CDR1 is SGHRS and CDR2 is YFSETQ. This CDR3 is CASSLATVRGELFF. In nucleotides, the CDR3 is TGCGCCAGCAGCTTGGCCACAGTCCGGGGGGAGCTGTTTTTT.

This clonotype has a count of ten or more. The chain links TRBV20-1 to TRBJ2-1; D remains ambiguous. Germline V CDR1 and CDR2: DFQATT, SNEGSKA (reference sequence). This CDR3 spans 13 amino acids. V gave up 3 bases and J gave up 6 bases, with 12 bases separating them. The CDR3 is CSASSLVSNEQFF. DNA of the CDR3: TGCAGTGCTAGTTCCTTGGTAAGCAATGAGCAGTTCTTC.

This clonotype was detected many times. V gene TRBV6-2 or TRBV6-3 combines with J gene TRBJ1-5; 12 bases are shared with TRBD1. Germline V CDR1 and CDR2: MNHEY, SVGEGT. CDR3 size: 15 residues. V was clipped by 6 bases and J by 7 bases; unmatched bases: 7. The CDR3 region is CASRSGTGGGQPQHF. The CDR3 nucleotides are TGTGCCAGCAGGTCCGGGACAGGGGGCGGACAGCCCCAGCATTTT.

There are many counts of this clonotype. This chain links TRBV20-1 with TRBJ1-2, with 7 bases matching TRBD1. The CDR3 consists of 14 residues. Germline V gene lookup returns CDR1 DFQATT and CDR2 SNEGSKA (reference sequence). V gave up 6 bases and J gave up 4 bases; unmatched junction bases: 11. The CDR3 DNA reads TGCAGTGCACCGACCTTTGACAGGGCCTATGGCTACACCTTC. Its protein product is CSAPTFDRAYGYTF.

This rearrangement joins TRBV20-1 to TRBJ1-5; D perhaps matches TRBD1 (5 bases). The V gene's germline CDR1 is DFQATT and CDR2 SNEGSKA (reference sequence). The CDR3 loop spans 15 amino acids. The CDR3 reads CCARVTGAGYQPQHF. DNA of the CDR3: TGCTGCGCTAGAGTAACCGGGGCTGGGTATCAGCCCCAGCATTTT.

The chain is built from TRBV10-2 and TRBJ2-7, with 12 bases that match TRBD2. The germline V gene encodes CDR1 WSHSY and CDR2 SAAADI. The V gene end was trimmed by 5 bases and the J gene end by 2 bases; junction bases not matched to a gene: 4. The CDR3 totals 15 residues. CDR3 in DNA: TGCGCCAGCAGTTTTCTAGCGGGGGGGACCTACGAGCAGTACGTC. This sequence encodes CASSFLAGGTYEQYV.

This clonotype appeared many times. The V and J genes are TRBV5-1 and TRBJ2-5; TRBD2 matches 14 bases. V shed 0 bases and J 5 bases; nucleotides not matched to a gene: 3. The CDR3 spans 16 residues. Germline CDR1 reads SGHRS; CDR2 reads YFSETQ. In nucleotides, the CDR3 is TGCGCCAGCAGCTTGGGACTAGCGGGGGGGCTGGAGACCCAGTACTTC. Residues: CASSLGLAGGLETQYF.

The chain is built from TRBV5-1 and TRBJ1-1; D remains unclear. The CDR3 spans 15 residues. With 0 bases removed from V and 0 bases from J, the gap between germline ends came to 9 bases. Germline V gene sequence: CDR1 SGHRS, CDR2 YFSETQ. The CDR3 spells CASSLDGNLNTEAFF. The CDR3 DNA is TGCGCCAGCAGCTTGGATGGGAACTTGAACACTGAAGCTTTCTTT.

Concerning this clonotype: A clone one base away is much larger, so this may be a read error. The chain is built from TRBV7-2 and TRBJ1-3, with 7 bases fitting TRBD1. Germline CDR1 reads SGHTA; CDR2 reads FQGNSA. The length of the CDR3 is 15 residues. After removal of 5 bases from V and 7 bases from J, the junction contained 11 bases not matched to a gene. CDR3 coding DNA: TGTGCCAGCAGCGAGTATGCCGGGACAGATAACACCATATATTTT. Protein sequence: CASSEYAGTDNTIYF.

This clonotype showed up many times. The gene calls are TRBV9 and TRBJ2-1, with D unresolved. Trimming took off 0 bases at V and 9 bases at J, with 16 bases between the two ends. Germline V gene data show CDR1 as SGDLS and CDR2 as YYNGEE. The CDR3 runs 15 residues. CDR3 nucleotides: TGTGCCAGCAGCGTAGATGCGCTAGATTTCGGTGAGCAGTTCTTC. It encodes CASSVDALDFGEQFF.

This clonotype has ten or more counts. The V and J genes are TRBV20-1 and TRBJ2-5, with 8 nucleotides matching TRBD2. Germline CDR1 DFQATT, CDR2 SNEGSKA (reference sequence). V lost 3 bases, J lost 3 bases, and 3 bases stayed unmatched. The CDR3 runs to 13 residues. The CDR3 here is CSASGGVEETQYF. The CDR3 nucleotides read TGCAGTGCTAGCGGGGGGGTTGAAGAGACCCAGTACTTC.

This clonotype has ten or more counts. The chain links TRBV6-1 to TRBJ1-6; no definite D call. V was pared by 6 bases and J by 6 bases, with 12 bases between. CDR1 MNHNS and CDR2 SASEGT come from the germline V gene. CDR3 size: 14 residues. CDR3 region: CASSPWRANSPLHF. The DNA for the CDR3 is TGTGCCAGCAGCCCCTGGCGGGCTAATTCACCCCTCCACTTT.

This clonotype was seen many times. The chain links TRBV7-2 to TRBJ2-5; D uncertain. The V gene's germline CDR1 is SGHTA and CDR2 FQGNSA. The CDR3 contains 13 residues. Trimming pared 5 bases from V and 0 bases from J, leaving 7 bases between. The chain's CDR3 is CASSPLNQETQYF. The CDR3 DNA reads TGTGCCAGCAGCCCGCTAAACCAAGAGACCCAGTACTTC.

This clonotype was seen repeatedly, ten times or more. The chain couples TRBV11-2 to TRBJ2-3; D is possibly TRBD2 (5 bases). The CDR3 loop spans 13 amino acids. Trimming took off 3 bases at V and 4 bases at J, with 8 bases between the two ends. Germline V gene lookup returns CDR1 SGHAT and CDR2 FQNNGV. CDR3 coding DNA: TGTGCCAGCAGCTTGGAGGTTGCAGATACGCAGTATTTT. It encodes CASSLEVADTQYF.

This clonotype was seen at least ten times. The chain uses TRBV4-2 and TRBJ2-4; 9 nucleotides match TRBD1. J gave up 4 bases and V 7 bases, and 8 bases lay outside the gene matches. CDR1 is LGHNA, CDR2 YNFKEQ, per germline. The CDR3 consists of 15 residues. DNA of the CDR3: TGTGCCAGCAACCTAGCCGGGACAGGGAAAAACATTCAGTACTTC. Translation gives CASNLAGTGKNIQYF.

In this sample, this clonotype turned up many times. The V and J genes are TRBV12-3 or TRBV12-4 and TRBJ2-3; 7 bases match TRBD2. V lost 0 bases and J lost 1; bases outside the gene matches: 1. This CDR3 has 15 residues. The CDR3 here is CASSLASGRTDTQYF. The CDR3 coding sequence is TGTGCCAGCAGTTTAGCTAGCGGGCGCACAGATACGCAGTATTTT.